These 30 T cell receptor beta chains were all obtained from the same sample, sequenced in a study of blood T cell repertoires in COVID-19 (dated by TCRdb to about 2020). The method was the immunoSEQ multiplex PCR assay. TCRdb stores this immuneACCESS table with in-frame sequences only. Part of the clones is absent; in the studies checked, under half of the shortfall reflects unresolved V genes, and no reason is known for the rest. This sample is represented by around 27,000 clones; approximately 93% of them were singletons. Together, the top ten hold 4% to 5% of the sample. Sequencing input: peripheral blood. The receptors here all came from a human donor with active COVID-19. The donor label of this sample is uncertain.

The chain carries TRBV12-3 or TRBV12-4 and TRBJ1-4; tentatively, D is TRBD1 (5 bases). With 5 bases removed from V and 11 bases from J, the gap between germline ends came to 15 bases. CDR3 length equals 13 residues. The CDR3 loop is CASSRTQGGKLFF. The CDR3 DNA follows: TGTGCCAGCAGTCGAACCCAGGGTGGCAAACTGTTTTTT.

This sequence joins TRBV15 and TRBJ2-1; TRBD2 matches at 8 bases. Germline V lookup: CDR1 LNHNV, CDR2 YYDKDF (reference sequence). The CDR3 is made up of 15 amino acids. V lost 1 base to trimming and J lost 6 bases; unmatched junction nucleotides: 5. CDR3 residues: CATSRGRGDPNEQFF. In nucleotides, the CDR3 is TGTGCCACCAGCAGAGGGCGGGGGGACCCCAATGAGCAGTTCTTC. Full variable domain (rest looked up from reference TRBV15 and TRBJ2-1): DAMVIQNPRYQVTQFGKPVTLSCSQTLNHNVMYWYQQKSSQAPKLLFHYYDKDFNNEADTPDNFQSRRPNTSFCFLDIRSPGLGDTAMYLCATSRGRGDPNEQFFGPGTRLTVL.

The chain links TRBV2 to TRBJ1-1; possible D gene TRBD1, 5 bases. V shed 0 bases and J shed 5 bases, with 16 bases lying between them. The CDR3 contains 16 residues. Germline CDR1 reads SNHLY; CDR2 reads FYNNEI. CDR3 sequence reads: CASSEAGGGMRTEAFF. In DNA form, the CDR3 reads TGTGCCAGCAGTGAAGCGGGGGGGGGAATGCGGACTGAAGCTTTCTTT.

This chain connects TRBV5-1 to TRBJ1-5, with 9 bases lining up with TRBD1. Germline values: CDR1 SGHRS, CDR2 YFSETQ. This CDR3 has 15 residues. The V segment lost 0 bases and the J segment 6 bases; nucleotides outside the gene matches: 4. CDR3 region: CASSLGTGDFQPQHF. DNA of the CDR3: TGCGCCAGCAGCTTGGGGACAGGGGATTTTCAGCCCCAGCATTTT. The whole variable domain, remainder taken from reference TRBV5-1 and TRBJ1-5, is KAGVTQTPRYLIKTRGQQVTLSCSPISGHRSVSWYQQTPGQGLQFLFEYFSETQRNKGNFPGRFSGRQFSNSRSEMNVSTLELGDSALYLCASSLGTGDFQPQHFGDGTRLSIL.

V is TRBV12-1 and J is TRBJ1-5. TRBV12-1 is reported as a pseudogene. The CDR3 is made up of 16 amino acids. CDR3 protein: CASSLKGGLGNQPQHF. The CDR3 region has the DNA TGTGCCAGCAGCTTAAAGGGAGGCCTGGGCAATCAGCCCCAGCATTTT.

V and J are TRBV10-1 and TRBJ2-1; 9 bases are shared with TRBD1. Looked up from germline, CDR1 is WNHNN and CDR2 is SYGVQD (reference sequence). This CDR3 has 15 residues. J gave up 8 bases and V 3 bases, and 8 bases lay outside the gene matches. As DNA, the CDR3 is TGCGCCAGCAGTGAAACAGGGGGCGCGGGCGATGAGCAGTTCTTC. Amino acid sequence: CASSETGGAGDEQFF.

The chain employs TRBV30 and TRBJ2-5; 11 nucleotides line up with TRBD2. This CDR3 is 16 amino acids long. Per germline, CDR1 GTSNPN and CDR2 SVGIG (reference sequence). Losses at the gene ends were 1 base for V and 2 bases for J; bases not matched to a gene: 6. CDR3 bases: TGTGCCTGGAGTGGTCCGACTAGCGGGGAACAAGAGACCCAGTACTTC. It translates to CAWSGPTSGEQETQYF.

This chain joins TRBV6-6 and TRBJ2-4; 10 bases align to TRBD2. The CDR3 is 19 amino acids. Trimming at V came to 6 bases and at J to 0 bases, leaving 14 bases not matched to a gene. Germline-derived CDR1 and CDR2 are MNHNY and SVGAGI (reference sequence). The DNA of the CDR3 is TGTGCCAGCAGCTCCTTCCCGCTAGCGGGAGCCCTAGCCAAAAACATTCAGTACTTC. Protein sequence: CASSSFPLAGALAKNIQYF.

The J gene is TRBJ1-1, the V gene TRBV6-5, with D maybe TRBD1 (5 bases). The CDR3 totals 14 residues. From germline, CDR1 is MNHEY and CDR2 SVGAGI. Deletions cut 6 bases from V and 5 bases from J, with 16 bases between. In DNA form, the CDR3 reads TGTGCCAGCAGAGCCTCGGGAGGGGAAACTGAAGCTTTCTTT. Protein product: CASRASGGETEAFF.

This chain uses TRBV5-4 with TRBJ2-6; possible D gene TRBD1, 8 bases. V dropped 0 bases and J dropped 4 bases, with 20 bases sitting between them. Germline V gene sequence: CDR1 SGHNT, CDR2 YYREEE (reference sequence). CDR3 length: 19 amino acids. As DNA, the CDR3 is TGTGCCAGCAGCTTGGCCTCACAGGGGGTAGCGGGCGGGGCCAACGTCCTGACTTTC. Translating gives CASSLASQGVAGGANVLTF.

The rearrangement uses TRBV5-5 and TRBJ2-7; D is undetermined. V was pared by 2 bases and J by 3 bases, with 12 bases between. Germline V gene sequence: CDR1 SGHKS, CDR2 YYEKEE (reference sequence). The CDR3 has 14 amino acids. CDR3 in amino acids: CASSLPTSRYEQYF. The CDR3 DNA is TGTGCCAGCAGCTTACCCACCTCGCGCTACGAGCAGTACTTC.

The chain carries TRBV4-2 and TRBJ2-3, with 8 bases fitting TRBD2. V gave up 0 bases and J gave up 6 bases; unmatched junction bases: 8. CDR1 is LGHNA, CDR2 YNFKEQ, per germline. The length of the CDR3 is 16 residues. The CDR3 protein is CASSQDPGGRFDTQYF. The CDR3 DNA is TGTGCCAGCAGCCAAGATCCGGGGGGGCGCTTTGATACGCAGTATTTT.

The V gene is TRBV16, the J gene TRBJ1-2; 10 bases fit TRBD1. This CDR3 has 17 residues. V trimming: 2 bases; J trimming: 4 bases; junction bases outside the gene matches: 10. CDR1 and CDR2 (germline): KGHSY, FQNENV. This CDR3 reads CASSQGVADRGIYGYTF. In DNA, the CDR3 is TGTGCCAGCAGCCAAGGCGTGGCGGACAGGGGGATCTATGGCTACACCTTC.

The chain recombines TRBV7-2 with TRBJ2-3, with 7 bases aligning to TRBD2. The CDR3 consists of 13 residues. V shed 5 bases, J shed 3 bases, and the junction held 2 bases outside the gene matches. Germline CDR1 SGHTA, CDR2 FQGNSA. DNA for the CDR3: TGTGCCAGCAGCCGGGGAGGGACAGATACGCAGTATTTT. Residues: CASSRGGTDTQYF.

The rearrangement joins TRBV30 to TRBJ2-7; TRBD2 matches at 10 bases. V lost 3 bases and J lost 5; bases outside the gene matches: 4. Germline-derived CDR1 and CDR2 are GTSNPN and SVGIG (reference sequence). This CDR3 region has 13 residues. The CDR3 region has the DNA TGTGCCTGGAGGCTAGCGGGAGCCCACGAGCAGTACTTC. It is translated as CAWRLAGAHEQYF.

V usage is TRBV27 and J usage is TRBJ2-7; TRBD2 is a possible D gene (6 bases). V lost 4 bases, J lost 3 bases, and 19 bases lay in between. Germline V gene sequence: CDR1 MNHEY, CDR2 SMNVEV (reference sequence). CDR3 length equals 16 residues. CDR3 protein: CASSWGTGGTGYEQYF. As DNA, the CDR3 is TGTGCCAGCAGTTGGGGTACGGGCGGGACCGGCTACGAGCAGTACTTC.

For the CDR3, the DNA is TGTGCCAGCAGCTTTTCCCCGGGACTAGCGGGAGAAGGGCCTTACAATGAGCAGTTCTTC. Protein sequence: CASSFSPGLAGEGPYNEQFF. This rearrangement joins TRBV13 to TRBJ2-1; the match to TRBD2 covers 14 bases. V was clipped by 3 bases and J by 4 bases; unmatched bases: 14. Per germline, CDR1 PRHDT and CDR2 FYEKMQ (reference sequence). This CDR3 has 20 residues.

The chain carries TRBV7-9 and TRBJ2-2; weak D call: TRBD2 (6 bases). CDR1 and CDR2 from the germline V gene are SEHNR and FQNEAQ (reference sequence). The germline V and J ends were trimmed by 2 bases and 4 bases, with 8 bases remaining between them. The CDR3 is made up of 14 amino acids. The CDR3, as DNA: TGTGCCAGCAGCTTACGGGGAGGCACCGGGGAGCTGTTTTTT. It codes for CASSLRGGTGELFF. Full variable domain (rest looked up from reference TRBV7-9 and TRBJ2-2): DTGVSQNPRHKITKRGQNVTFRCDPISEHNRLYWYRQTLGQGPEFLTYFQNEAQLEKSRLLSDRFSAERPKGSFSTLEIQRTEQGDSAMYLCASSLRGGTGELFFGEGSRLTVL.

The chain recombines TRBV7-6 with TRBJ2-1; 8 bases map to TRBD2. V lost 0 bases, J lost 6 bases, and 7 bases stayed unmatched. There are 16 residues in the CDR3. Looked up from germline, CDR1 is SGHVS and CDR2 is FNYEAQ. The CDR3 loop is CASSLALSGSANEQFF. In nucleotides, the CDR3 is TGTGCCAGCAGCTTAGCCCTGAGCGGGAGTGCCAATGAGCAGTTCTTC.

The V call is TRBV3-1 (or the pseudogene TRBV3-2), the J call TRBJ2-1, with 8 nucleotides matching TRBD1. V dropped 6 bases and J dropped 6; count of bases not matched to a gene: 4. CDR1 LGHDT and CDR2 YNNKEL come from the germline V gene (reference sequence). This CDR3 comprises 13 residues. Here the CDR3 DNA reads TGTGCCAGCAGACAGACAGGGGCCAATGAGCAGTTCTTC. This encodes CASRQTGANEQFF.

The rearrangement joins TRBV6-6 to TRBJ2-7; 10 bases are a match to TRBD2. This CDR3 spans 15 amino acids. The ends lost 0 bases at V and 5 bases at J; junction bases unmatched: 4. Germline CDR1 is MNHNY and CDR2 is SVGAGI (reference sequence). DNA of the CDR3: TGTGCCAGCAGTTACTCGAGTACTAGCGGGGACGAGCAGTACTTC. This codes for CASSYSSTSGDEQYF.

The chain links TRBV29-1 to TRBJ2-7; a possible D gene is TRBD1 (6 bases). Germline CDR1 and CDR2: SQVTM and ANQGSEA. This CDR3 is built from 15 residues. The ends were cut back, 5 bases at V and 2 bases at J, with 19 bases in the middle. CDR3 in DNA: TGCAGCGTTTCCGGGGCACAGGGAATGGCCTACGAGCAGTACTTC. Protein sequence: CSVSGAQGMAYEQYF.

The chain combines TRBV27 with TRBJ2-2, with 9 bases identical to TRBD1. CDR3 length: 16 amino acids. Germline CDR1 MNHEY, CDR2 SMNVEV (reference sequence). The ends lost 6 bases at V and 6 bases at J; junction bases unmatched: 11. The CDR3 here is CASRDPGTGNSGELFF. The DNA of the CDR3 is TGTGCCAGCAGGGACCCGGGGACAGGGAATTCCGGGGAGCTGTTTTTT.

This clone was counted once. This rearrangement joins TRBV7-6 to TRBJ1-4, with a weak D call TRBD1 (5 bases). V lost 1 base and J 8 bases, leaving 17 bases between the germline ends. From germline, CDR1 is SGHVS and CDR2 FNYEAQ. The CDR3 has 16 amino acids. The CDR3 DNA follows: TGTGCCAGCAGCTTAGTCACTGTAGGGAGGGGAGAAAAACTGTTTTTT. This encodes CASSLVTVGRGEKLFF.

Only a few counts were recorded for this clone. The chain is built from TRBV7-2 and TRBJ1-5, with 8 bases that match TRBD1. There are 13 residues in the CDR3. Looked up from germline, CDR1 is SGHTA and CDR2 is FQGNSA. The ends lost 7 bases at V and 2 bases at J; junction bases unmatched: 1. The CDR3 reads CASTTGGNQPQHF. The DNA of the CDR3 is TGTGCCAGCACGACAGGGGGCAATCAGCCCCAGCATTTT.

The chain combines TRBV10-1 with TRBJ1-5, with TRBD1 as a possible D gene (6 bases). Trimming took off 3 bases at V and 4 bases at J, with 13 bases between the two ends. CDR1 is WNHNN, CDR2 SYGVQD, per germline (reference sequence). The CDR3 is 15 residues long. CDR3 nucleotide sequence: TGCGCCAGCAGTGAAGGGGGATCGGGGAATCAGCCCCAGCATTTT. Translated: CASSEGGSGNQPQHF.

The chain has TRBV4-3 and TRBJ1-2, with 7 nucleotides matching TRBD1. Germline V lookup: CDR1 LGHNA, CDR2 YSLEER. CDR3 length equals 15 residues. V shed 4 bases, J shed 1 base, and the junction held 6 bases outside the gene matches. The CDR3, as DNA: TGCGCCAGCAGCCGAGGGACAGTTGATAACTATGGCTACACCTTC. It encodes CASSRGTVDNYGYTF.

This clone came up once. As DNA, the CDR3 is TGTGCCAGCAGTCCCGCTGGGACAGGGTTTGATTCACCCCTCCACTTT. Translation gives CASSPAGTGFDSPLHF. This chain uses TRBV6-6 with TRBJ1-6, with 9 positions matching TRBD1. The V gene's germline CDR1 is MNHNY and CDR2 SVGAGI (reference sequence). The CDR3 sequence is 16 residues long. The J segment lost 8 bases and the V segment lost 5 bases, leaving 10 bases of the junction unmatched.

The chain uses TRBV5-1 and TRBJ2-7, with D uncertain. The CDR3 is 12 amino acids. The V gene lost 2 bases and the J gene lost 6 bases, with 9 bases spanning the gap. Germline V gene sequence: CDR1 SGHRS, CDR2 YFSETQ. The CDR3 region is CASSFTESEQYF. The CDR3 DNA is TGCGCCAGCAGCTTTACGGAGAGCGAGCAGTACTTC.

V is TRBV9 and J is TRBJ2-7; D is ambiguous. Germline CDR1 reads SGDLS; CDR2 reads YYNGEE. The V gene lost 0 bases and the J gene lost 3 bases, with 13 bases spanning the gap. The CDR3 is 15 residues long. This CDR3 reads CASSVGGSRNYEQYF. CDR3 DNA sequence: TGTGCCAGCAGCGTAGGAGGTAGCCGTAACTACGAGCAGTACTTC.